The clone carrying this TCR beta chain was observed a few times. The sample belongs to a study of neoadjuvant anti-PD-1 for oral cavity cancer. The CDR3 contains 14 residues. From germline, CDR1 is KGHSH and CDR2 LQKENI. V was shortened by 6 bases and J by 1 base, with 12 bases between the two germline ends. Using immunoSEQ multiplex PCR, the repertoire was profiled, and TCRdb retains in-frame clones only, with some absent. The sample has 33,000 or so clones, more than 65% seen once. Described time point: after neoadjuvant nivolumab, at surgical resection. The chain recombines TRBV18 with TRBJ2-5; D is tentatively TRBD1 or TRBD2 (5 bases each). The source is a person between 35 and 79 years old with oral cavity squamous cell carcinoma. The sequenced sample was PBMCs, obtained after nivolumab (anti-PD-1) treatment. CDR3 residues: CASSLRGAQETQYF. The CDR3 DNA sequence: TGTGCCAGCTCTCTCCGGGGCGCCCAAGAGACCCAGTACTTC.